The 9 T cell receptor beta chains below were found in one sample sequenced in a study of immune evolution from preneoplasia to lung adenocarcinoma. Some clones are missing from TCRdb's copy, which holds only in-frame ones; the method was immunoSEQ multiplex PCR. The sample lists under 8,000 clones; more than 80% were seen once. The specimen was FFPE adjacent normal lung tissue. These receptors were obtained from an older donor with lung adenocarcinoma.

Here the CDR3 reads CASSLTSGRGEQYF. The CDR3, as DNA: TGCGCCAGCAGCTTGACTAGCGGGAGAGGCGAGCAGTACTTC. The rearrangement joins TRBV5-1 to TRBJ2-7; 11 bases align to TRBD2. The V gene end was trimmed by 1 base and the J gene end by 6 bases; junction bases not matched to a gene: 3. The V gene's germline CDR1 is SGHRS and CDR2 YFSETQ. This CDR3 comprises 14 residues.

The chain combines TRBV5-8 with TRBJ1-1; the D is unclear. V was clipped by 1 base and J by 6 bases, with 7 bases between them. The germline V gene encodes CDR1 SGHTS and CDR2 YDEGEE. The CDR3 is made up of 12 amino acids. The CDR3 DNA follows: TGTGCCAGCAGCTTGTACGGGGCTGAAGCTTTCTTT. This codes for CASSLYGAEAFF.

The chain employs TRBV27 and TRBJ2-7, with TRBD1 identical over 7 bases. Germline CDR1 is MNHEY and CDR2 is SMNVEV (reference sequence). V gave up 6 bases and J gave up 2 bases; unmatched junction bases: 4. This CDR3 comprises 13 residues. The CDR3 here is CASRWTGTYEQYF. DNA for the CDR3: TGTGCCAGCAGATGGACAGGTACCTACGAGCAGTACTTC.

This clone was counted a single time. The chain is built from TRBV6-1 and TRBJ2-5; D unclear. The CDR3 runs 15 residues. The germline V and J ends were trimmed by 2 bases and 1 base, with 11 bases remaining between them. The V gene's germline CDR1 is MNHNS and CDR2 SASEGT. CDR3 bases: TGTGCCAGCAGTGAAAACGTTCGGCTCCAAGAGACCCAGTACTTC. It codes for CASSENVRLQETQYF.

The genes are TRBV5-1 and TRBJ1-2; TRBD1 agrees at 7 bases. V lost 1 base and J lost 2; bases outside the gene matches: 5. Germline-derived CDR1 and CDR2 are SGHRS and YFSETQ. The CDR3 runs 15 residues. In DNA, the CDR3 is TGCGCCAGCAGCTTGACAGGGGTTACGAACTATGGCTACACCTTC. Translation gives CASSLTGVTNYGYTF.

The chain joins TRBV2 to TRBJ2-5; 13 bases agree with TRBD2. With 6 bases clipped from V and 7 bases from J, the junction kept 8 bases outside the gene matches. This CDR3 comprises 15 residues. Germline assignment: CDR1 SNHLY and CDR2 FYNNEI. The CDR3 bases are TGTGCCAGCAGGGGGACTAGCGGGAATACAGGGACCCAGTACTTC. As protein: CASRGTSGNTGTQYF.

The genes are TRBV4-2 and TRBJ2-7; TRBD2 might be the D (5 bases). The CDR3 contains 15 residues. Trimming removed 1 base from V and 3 bases from J, with 13 bases in between. Germline V gene lookup returns CDR1 LGHNA and CDR2 YNFKEQ. In nucleotides, the CDR3 is TGTGCCAGCAGCCAAGGTCTAGCTTCGGGCTACGAGCAGTACTTC. It encodes CASSQGLASGYEQYF.

This clone has only a few counts. J is TRBJ2-1 and V is TRBV11-3, with 7 bases fitting TRBD2. The CDR3 is made up of 13 amino acids. CDR1 and CDR2 from the germline V gene are SGHNT and YENEEA. V lost 0 bases and J lost 16; bases outside the gene matches: 9. The CDR3, as DNA: TGTGCCAGCAGCTTAGATTCGAGGGAGGGCGTTTTCTTC. It translates to CASSLDSREGVFF.

The CDR3 DNA follows: TGTGCCAGCAGCGTCGACGATAGTTCCTACAATGAGCAGTTCTTC. Translation: CASSVDDSSYNEQFF. This chain links TRBV7-3 with TRBJ2-1, with unresolved D. V lost 5 bases and J 1 base, leaving 12 bases between the germline ends. CDR1 and CDR2 from the germline V gene are SGHTA and FQGTGA. The CDR3 consists of 15 residues.